This T cell receptor beta chain was sequenced during a study of cytomegalovirus exposure and HLA in healthy donors. Notes on the study in general: Most TCR sequences were seen very rarely across donors, but some public TCRs occurred in many. Serostatus for CMV was the only available immune exposure information. Among TCR beta chains, those listed as cytomegalovirus-associated numbered about 150.

The primer mix had 60 Vbeta and 13 Jbeta primers. The repertoire was sequenced with immunoSEQ multiplex PCR; TCRdb's copy has only in-frame clones and lacks some. The sample contains roughly 140,000 clones, approximately 80% of which appear only once. Trimming took 2 bases from V and 0 from J, leaving 5 bases between them. CDR1 MNHNS and CDR2 SASEGT come from the germline V gene. The CDR3 has 15 amino acids. Points on this clone: The target antigen is unknown.

This chain connects TRBV6-1 to TRBJ2-6, with unresolved D. Input material: PBMCs. The sequence derives from a man aged 25-45 years in good health and CMV-seropositive. The CDR3 nucleotides are TGTGCCAGCAGTGAACGGGTCTCTGGGGCCAACGTCCTGACTTTC. It is translated as CASSERVSGANVLTF.